This TCR beta chain was captured in a study of graft-versus-host responses after intestinal transplantation. Background on the study: Each recipient received a multivisceral, liver-intestinal, or isolated intestinal graft. Once they had received anti-thymocyte globulin induction, all recipients took tacrolimus and steroids for two to three years. Study results and limitations: GvH clonotypes were identified within recipient marrow, with a subset emerging first in ileum or blood. GvH clone levels peaked in circulation, and this peak was associated with early post-transplant HvG declines.

A word on this clone: The target antigen is unknown.

V lost 5 bases, J lost 0 bases, and 10 bases lay in between. Germline assignment: CDR1 MNHNY and CDR2 SVGAGI (reference sequence). This CDR3 comprises 15 residues. Sequencing used immunoSEQ multiplex PCR; TCRdb keeps in-frame clones, though not all of them. This sample has about 97,000 clones; roughly 89% occur once, and the top ten carry about 0.18%. The source is a human donor who was the organ donor for an intestinal transplant. This chain links TRBV6-6 with TRBJ1-4; D may be TRBD1 (5 bases). Sequenced here: unstimulated CD4+ T cells sorted from spleen or lymph node cells, sampled before transplant. CDR3 nucleotides: TGTGCCAGCAGTCACCGGGGGGCAACTAATGAAAAACTGTTTTTT. Residues: CASSHRGATNEKLFF.